This T cell receptor beta chain comes out of a study of CD8+ T cells in alopecia areata. Study in general: Dosing spanned 6 to 18 months on tofacitinib, then 6 months off drug. General observations from the study: Relative to normal scalp, lesional scalp, especially alopecia totalis/universalis, showed higher clonality. Patients showed less clear TCR sequence sharing than mice, possibly partly because of HLA diversity.

RNA, once extracted, was reverse transcribed into cDNA for use as the sequencing template. Profiling relied on immunoSEQ multiplex PCR, and the TCRdb table lists in-frame clones only, not all of them. The table lists about 70,000 clones, roughly 44% of them singletons, with about a sixth in the top ten. CDR1 and CDR2 (germline): SQVTM, ANQGSEA. The CDR3 is 15 residues long. J lost 3 bases, V lost 4 bases, and 11 bases had no gene match. This clone was counted only a few times. What it binds is not known. This TCR was sampled from a human donor with alopecia areata. The chain employs TRBV29-1 and TRBJ1-1; 7 nucleotides agree with TRBD1. Here the sequenced sample was CD8+ T cells sorted from blood, taken at week 0. The chain's CDR3 is CSVVSPYRGHTEAFF. CDR3 bases: TGCAGCGTTGTGTCCCCGTACAGGGGCCACACTGAAGCTTTCTTT.